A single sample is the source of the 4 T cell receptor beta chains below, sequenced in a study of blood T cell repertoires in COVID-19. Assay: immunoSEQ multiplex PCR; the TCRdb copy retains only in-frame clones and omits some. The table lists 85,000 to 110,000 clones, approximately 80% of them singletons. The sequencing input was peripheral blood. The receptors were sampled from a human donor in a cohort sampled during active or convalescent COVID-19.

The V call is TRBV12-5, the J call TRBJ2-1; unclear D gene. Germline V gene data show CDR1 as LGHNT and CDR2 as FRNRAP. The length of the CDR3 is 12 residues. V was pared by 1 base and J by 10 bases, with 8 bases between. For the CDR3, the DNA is TGTGCTAGTGGTTTGGGAGCAGGCGAGCAGTTCTTC. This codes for CASGLGAGEQFF. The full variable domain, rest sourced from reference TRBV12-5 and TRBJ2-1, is DARVTQTPRHKVTEMGQEVTMRCQPILGHNTVFWYRQTMMQGLELLAYFRNRAPLDDSGMPKDRFSAEMPDATLATLKIQPSEPRDSAVYFCASGLGAGEQFFGPGTRLTVL.

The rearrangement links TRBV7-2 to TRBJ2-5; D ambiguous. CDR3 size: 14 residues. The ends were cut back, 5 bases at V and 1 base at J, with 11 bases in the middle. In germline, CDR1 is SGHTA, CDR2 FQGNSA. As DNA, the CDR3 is TGTGCCAGCAGCAATTCTGGCCTCCAAGAGACCCAGTACTTC. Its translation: CASSNSGLQETQYF.

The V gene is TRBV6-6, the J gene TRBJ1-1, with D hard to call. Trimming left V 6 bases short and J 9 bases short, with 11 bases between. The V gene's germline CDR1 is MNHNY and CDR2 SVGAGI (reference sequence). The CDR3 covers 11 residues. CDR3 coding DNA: TGTGCCAGCAGGATCGAGCCTAAAGCTTTCTTT. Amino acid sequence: CASRIEPKAFF.

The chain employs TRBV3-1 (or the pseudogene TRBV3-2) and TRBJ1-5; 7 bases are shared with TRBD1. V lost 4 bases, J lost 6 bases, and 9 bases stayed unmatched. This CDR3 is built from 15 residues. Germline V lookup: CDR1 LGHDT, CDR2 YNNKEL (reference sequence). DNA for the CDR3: TGTGCCAGCAGCCGAGACAGGGATCTCAGTCAGCCCCAGCATTTT. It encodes CASSRDRDLSQPQHF.